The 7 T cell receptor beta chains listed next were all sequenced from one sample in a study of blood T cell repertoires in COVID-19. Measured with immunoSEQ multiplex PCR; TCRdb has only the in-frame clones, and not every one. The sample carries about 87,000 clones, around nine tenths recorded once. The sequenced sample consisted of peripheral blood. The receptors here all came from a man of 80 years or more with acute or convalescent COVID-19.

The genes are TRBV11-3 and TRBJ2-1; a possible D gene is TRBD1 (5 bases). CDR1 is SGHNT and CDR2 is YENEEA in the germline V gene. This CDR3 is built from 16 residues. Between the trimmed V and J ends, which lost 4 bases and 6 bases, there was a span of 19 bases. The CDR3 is CASSSRLGSGANEQFF. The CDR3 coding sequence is TGTGCCAGCAGCTCCCGACTCGGTAGTGGGGCCAATGAGCAGTTCTTC.

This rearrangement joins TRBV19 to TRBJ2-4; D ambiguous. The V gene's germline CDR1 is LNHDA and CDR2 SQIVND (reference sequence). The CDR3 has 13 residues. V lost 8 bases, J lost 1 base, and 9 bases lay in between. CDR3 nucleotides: TGTGCCAGTTCCTGGGCTGCCAAAAACATTCAGTACTTC. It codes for CASSWAAKNIQYF.

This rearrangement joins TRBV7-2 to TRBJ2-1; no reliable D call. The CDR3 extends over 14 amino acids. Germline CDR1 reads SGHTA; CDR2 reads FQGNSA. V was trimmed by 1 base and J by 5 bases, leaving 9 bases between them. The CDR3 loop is CASSLGLIHNEQFF. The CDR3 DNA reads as TGTGCCAGCAGCTTAGGACTTATACACAATGAGCAGTTCTTC.

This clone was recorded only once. This CDR3 is CASAVRGWGEKLFF. CDR3 bases: TGTGCCAGCGCAGTTAGGGGGTGGGGCGAAAAACTGTTTTTT. This chain joins TRBV6-5 and TRBJ1-4, with D tentatively TRBD1 (6 bases). CDR3 size: 14 residues. CDR1 and CDR2 (germline): MNHEY, SVGAGI. Trimming removed 8 bases at V and 8 bases at J, with 18 bases between.

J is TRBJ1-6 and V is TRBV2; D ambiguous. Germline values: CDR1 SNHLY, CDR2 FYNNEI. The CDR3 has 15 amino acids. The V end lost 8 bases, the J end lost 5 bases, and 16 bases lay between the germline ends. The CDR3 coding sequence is TGTGCCAGCCTGTACATCTGGGCTGATAATTCACCCCTCCACTTT. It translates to CASLYIWADNSPLHF.

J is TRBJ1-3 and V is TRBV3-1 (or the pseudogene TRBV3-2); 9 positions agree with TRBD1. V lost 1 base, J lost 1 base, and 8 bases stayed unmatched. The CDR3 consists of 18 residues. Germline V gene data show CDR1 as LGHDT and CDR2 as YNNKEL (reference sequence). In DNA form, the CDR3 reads TGTGCCAGCAGCCAAGGCGCTCCGGGACAGGGTTCTGGAAACACCATATATTTT. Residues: CASSQGAPGQGSGNTIYF.

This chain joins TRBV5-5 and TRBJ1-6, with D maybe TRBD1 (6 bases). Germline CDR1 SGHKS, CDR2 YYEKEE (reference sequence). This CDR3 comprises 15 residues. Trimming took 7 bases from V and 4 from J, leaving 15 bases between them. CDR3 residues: CASRPGTGYNSPLHF. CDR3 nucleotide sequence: TGTGCCAGCCGCCCGGGAACAGGGTATAATTCACCCCTCCACTTT.